This T cell receptor beta chain was found in a study of blood T cells in healthy people across ages. The authors ran a second PCR of roughly 6 to 12 cycles using a sample-barcoded 5' primer and a J-beta primer mix. The template-switch adaptor, which had 12 random nucleotides, put a tag on each cDNA molecule. Every sample gave at least 3 million paired-end reads containing CDR3. Each CDR3 protein is one row after TCRdb ran MiXCR on the 5' RACE reads. This table has some 730,000 distinct CDR3 sequences, about 20% appearing once. This clonotype has at least ten counts. CDR1 and CDR2 (germline): DFQATT, SNEGSKA (reference sequence). Deletions cut 0 bases from V and 6 bases from J, with 5 bases between. The CDR3 is 11 amino acids. The study drew donors from healthy Caucasian individuals in Russia aged roughly 6 to 90. The extraction recovered at least 6 micrograms of total RNA per sample.

The chain has TRBV20-1 and TRBJ2-5, with no clear D. The TCR comes from a man between 65 and 85 years old in good health. Sequencing input: blood. The CDR3 reads CSARDIQTQYF. The CDR3 DNA is TGCAGTGCTAGAGATATACAGACCCAGTACTTC.